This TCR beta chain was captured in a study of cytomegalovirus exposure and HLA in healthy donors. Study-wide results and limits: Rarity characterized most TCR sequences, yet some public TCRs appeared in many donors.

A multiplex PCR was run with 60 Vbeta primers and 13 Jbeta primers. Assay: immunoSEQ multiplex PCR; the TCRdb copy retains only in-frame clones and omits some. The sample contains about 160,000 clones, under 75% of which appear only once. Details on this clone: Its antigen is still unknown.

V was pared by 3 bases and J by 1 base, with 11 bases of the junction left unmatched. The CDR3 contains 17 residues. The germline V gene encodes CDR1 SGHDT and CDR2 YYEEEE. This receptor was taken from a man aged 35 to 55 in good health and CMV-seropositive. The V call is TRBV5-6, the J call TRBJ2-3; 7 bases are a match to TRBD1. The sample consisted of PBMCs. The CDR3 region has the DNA TGTGCCAGCAGCTACACTCGGGACAGCAGCGGCACAGATACGCAGTATTTT. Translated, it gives CASSYTRDSSGTDTQYF. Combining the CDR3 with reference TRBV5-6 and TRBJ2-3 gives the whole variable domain DAGVTQSPTHLIKTRGQQVTLRCSPKSGHDTVSWYQQALGQGPQFIFQYYEEEERQRGNFPDRFSGHQFPNYSSELNVNALLLGDSALYLCASSYTRDSSGTDTQYFGPGTRLTVL.